The 23 T cell receptor beta chains below all came from one sample that was sequenced in a study of regulatory T cells in long-lasting Graves disease. Time point of the sample: persistent/refractory GD, antithyroid drugs over 5 years with positive TRAb. The authors made the TCR library using RNA they extracted from PBMCs. Through Arm-PCR of CDR3 regions and iRepertoire HTBI primers, TCR beta libraries were built. TCRdb called the multiplex PCR reads again in MiXCR, with one record for every CDR3 protein. The data contain 250,000 to 300,000 distinct CDR3 sequences, around 21% of them singletons. The sequences come from peripheral blood mononuclear cells (PBMCs), collected when the disease was refractory, from a patient treated with antithyroid drugs. The receptors come from a female donor with Graves disease.

The rearrangement uses TRBV6-2 or TRBV6-3 and TRBJ2-1, with 11 positions matching TRBD1. Germline V gene sequence: CDR1 MNHEY, CDR2 SVGEGT. The CDR3 is 14 residues long. Trimming took 5 bases from V and 8 from J; bases not matched to a gene: 5. CDR3 sequence (DNA): TGTGCCAGCAGTGAGGACAGGGGGCGCGATGAGCAGTTCTTC. It yields the protein CASSEDRGRDEQFF.

In its sample, this clonotype was seen a few times. CDR3 nucleotides: TGTGCCAGCGGATCCGAACGGCCTTACGAGCAGTACTTC. Its protein product is CASGSERPYEQYF. The V gene is TRBV28, the J gene TRBJ2-7; D is undetermined. CDR3 size: 13 residues. With 8 bases removed from V and 4 bases from J, the gap between germline ends came to 15 bases. Germline lookup yields CDR1 MDHEN and CDR2 SYDVKM.

The rearrangement links TRBV5-6 to TRBJ2-1; 10 bases match TRBD2. J lost 4 bases, V lost 4 bases, and 5 bases had no gene match. This CDR3 has 15 amino acids. Germline values: CDR1 SGHDT, CDR2 YYEEEE. For the CDR3, the DNA is TGTGCCAGCAGCATTGGACTAGCGGAGTACAATGAGCAGTTCTTC. Its protein is CASSIGLAEYNEQFF.

The chain couples TRBV12-3 or TRBV12-4 to TRBJ2-7, with 7 bases matching TRBD2. With V trimmed by 5 bases and J by 9 bases, 16 bases remained unmatched. This CDR3 has 15 amino acids. CDR3 residues: CASSPTGGPLRGQYF. CDR3 coding DNA: TGTGCCAGCAGTCCTACGGGAGGACCCCTACGGGGGCAGTACTTC.

V and J are TRBV29-1 and TRBJ2-1, with D possibly TRBD1 on 6 matching bases. The CDR3 length is 12 residues. CDR1 SQVTM and CDR2 ANQGSEA come from the germline V gene. The V gene lost 3 bases and the J gene lost 9 bases, with 12 bases spanning the gap. CDR3 in amino acids: CSVDGAGAEQFF. The CDR3 DNA sequence: TGCAGCGTTGACGGCGCAGGGGCTGAGCAGTTCTTC.

This clonotype was seen a handful of times. The conserved closing phenylalanine or tryptophan is absent in this CDR3, likely reflecting a read error. This chain uses TRBV28 with TRBJ1-6; no reliable D call. This CDR3 is built from 14 residues. Trimming took 5 bases from V and 0 from J, leaving 5 bases between them. Germline lookup yields CDR1 MDHEN and CDR2 SYDVKM. In DNA, the CDR3 is TGTGCCAGCAGTCCCAGCTCCTATAATTCACCCCTCCACTCT. Its protein is CASSPSSYNSPLHS.

This clonotype was picked up a small number of times. Being one base from a much bigger clone, this may be a read error. The chain links TRBV7-9 to TRBJ2-5, with TRBD2 identical over 11 bases. Germline V gene lookup returns CDR1 SEHNR and CDR2 FQNEAQ (reference sequence). This CDR3 comprises 15 residues. CDR3 sequence: CTSSLTSGEQETQYF. The CDR3 bases are TGTACCAGCAGCTTGACTAGCGGGGAACAAGAGACCCAGTACTTC.

This clonotype was detected only a few times. Sequence at one end of the junction differs from germline and may be a read error. The chain recombines TRBV28 with TRBJ2-7; D is unclear. The CDR3 is 12 residues long. Germline V gives CDR1 MDHEN, CDR2 SYDVKM. The DNA of the CDR3 is TGTGCCAGCAGTTTTACCGGGTACGAGCGGTACTTC. The encoded protein is CASSFTGYERYF. Together with reference TRBV28 and TRBJ2-7, the CDR3 gives the full variable domain: DVKVTQSSRYLVKRTGEKVFLECVQDMDHENMFWYRQDPGLGLRLIYFSYDVKMKEKGDIPEGYSVSREKKERFSLILESASTNQTSMYLCASSFTGYERYFGPGTRLTVT.

V usage is TRBV6-5 and J usage is TRBJ1-5; D is unclear. Trimming left V 3 bases short and J 6 bases short, with 6 bases between. The germline V gene has CDR1 MNHEY and CDR2 SVGAGI. There are 12 residues in the CDR3. CDR3 coding DNA: TGTGCCAGCAGTTATGGGGTTCAGCCCCAGCATTTT. It specifies CASSYGVQPQHF.

This clonotype was detected a few times. The gene calls are TRBV28 and TRBJ2-5, with D possibly being TRBD1 (5 bases). V lost 6 bases, J lost 0 bases, and 14 bases lay in between. Germline assignment: CDR1 MDHEN and CDR2 SYDVKM. This CDR3 comprises 15 residues. The CDR3 DNA follows: TGTGCCAGCAGACCGCCCGCAGGGAACCAAGAGACCCAGTACTTC. This encodes CASRPPAGNQETQYF.

This clonotype came up a few times. The chain has TRBV24-1 and TRBJ2-5, with 7 bases fitting TRBD1. The CDR3 spans 15 residues. Trimming cost V 4 bases and J 4 bases; bases outside gene matches: 8. Germline lookup yields CDR1 KGHDR and CDR2 SFDVKD. The CDR3 here is CATSDPGTAPETQYF. CDR3 coding DNA: TGTGCCACCAGTGACCCCGGGACAGCTCCAGAGACCCAGTACTTC.

The V call is TRBV6-2 or TRBV6-3, the J call TRBJ2-5, with D perhaps matching TRBD1 or TRBD2 (6 bases each). Trimming took 8 bases from V and 1 from J, leaving 11 bases between them. CDR1 MNHEY and CDR2 SVGEGT come from the germline V gene. The length of the CDR3 is 13 residues. The CDR3 loop reads CASRGPSQETQYF. In nucleotides, the CDR3 is TGTGCCAGCCGGGGGCCTTCCCAAGAGACCCAGTACTTC.

This clonotype was recorded many times. CDR3 in amino acids: CASSPGTSGRGSGTGELFF. The CDR3 DNA is TGTGCCAGCAGCCCAGGGACTAGCGGGAGAGGGTCTGGCACCGGGGAGCTGTTTTTT. The chain employs TRBV11-2 and TRBJ2-2; 14 bases fit TRBD2. V gave up 5 bases and J gave up 4 bases; unmatched junction bases: 12. Germline CDR1 reads SGHAT; CDR2 reads FQNNGV. The CDR3 sequence is 19 residues long.

The rearrangement uses TRBV10-3 and TRBJ1-1, with no clear D. The CDR3 runs 15 residues. CDR1 ENHRY and CDR2 SYGVKD come from the germline V gene. The V end was cut by 0 bases, the J end by 4 bases, with 12 bases between. The DNA of the CDR3 is TGTGCCATCAGTGAGTCAGAGGGTGGAGGCACTGAAGCTTTCTTT. Translation: CAISESEGGGTEAFF.

This clonotype was detected ten times or more. The chain employs TRBV2 and TRBJ2-7, with unresolved D. This CDR3 spans 11 amino acids. The germline CDR1 and CDR2 sequences are SNHLY and FYNNEI. Trimming left V 8 bases short and J 4 bases short, with 9 bases between. The CDR3 region has the DNA TGTGCCAGCGGCGAAGCGTACGAGCAGTACTTC. It codes for CASGEAYEQYF.

The V call is TRBV9, the J call TRBJ1-2; D remains ambiguous. The V end lost 0 bases, the J end lost 7 bases, and 16 bases lay between the germline ends. Per germline, CDR1 SGDLS and CDR2 YYNGEE. The CDR3 length is 15 residues. CDR3 in DNA: TGTGCCAGCAGCGTAGACAACGGAGGCTATGGTGGCTACACCTTC. Its translation: CASSVDNGGYGGYTF.

This clonotype was seen ten or more times. The V gene is TRBV7-2, the J gene TRBJ2-7, with 9 bases lining up with TRBD1. The CDR3 contains 15 residues. The J segment lost 0 bases and the V segment lost 1 base, leaving 1 base of the junction unmatched. From germline, CDR1 is SGHTA and CDR2 FQGNSA. CDR3 bases: TGTGCCAGCAGCTTAGAGGGACAGGGCTCCTACGAGCAGTACTTC. Its translation is CASSLEGQGSYEQYF.

With regard to this clonotype: A single base separates this from a much larger clone, so it may be a read error. V and J are TRBV2 and TRBJ1-1; the D is unclear. The CDR3 extends over 14 amino acids. In germline, CDR1 is SNHLY, CDR2 FYNNEI. Here the CDR3 reads CASTRSIMNTGAFF. The CDR3 DNA reads as TGTGCCAGCACCAGATCTATTATGAACACTGGAGCTTTCTTT.

This clonotype was detected ten times or more. This chain joins TRBV28 and TRBJ2-7, with D perhaps TRBD2 (5 bases). Trimming removed 6 bases from V and 6 bases from J, with 18 bases in between. Germline V gives CDR1 MDHEN, CDR2 SYDVKM. This CDR3 spans 14 amino acids. CDR3 residues: CASSADLGPPEQYF. The CDR3 nucleotides read TGTGCCAGCAGCGCGGACTTAGGGCCCCCCGAGCAGTACTTC. The variable domain in full, completed from reference TRBV28 and TRBJ2-7, reads DVKVTQSSRYLVKRTGEKVFLECVQDMDHENMFWYRQDPGLGLRLIYFSYDVKMKEKGDIPEGYSVSREKKERFSLILESASTNQTSMYLCASSADLGPPEQYFGPGTRLTVT.

The chain combines TRBV6-5 with TRBJ1-1; 7 bases align to TRBD1. Per germline, CDR1 MNHEY and CDR2 SVGAGI. J was trimmed by 7 bases and V by 0 bases; bases with no gene match: 2. This CDR3 comprises 13 residues. Written as DNA, the CDR3 is TGTGCCAGCAGTTACTCTCGGGACAGTGAAGCTTTCTTT. Translation: CASSYSRDSEAFF.

This clonotype came up many times. The genes are TRBV19 and TRBJ1-5; D gene ambiguous. There are 15 residues in the CDR3. Trimming cost V 7 bases and J 1 base, with 14 bases left between them. Germline CDR1 LNHDA, CDR2 SQIVND (reference sequence). CDR3 bases: TGTGCCAGTACCATTCCCGGGCTCAGCAATCAGCCCCAGCATTTT. It codes for CASTIPGLSNQPQHF.

This clonotype was recorded at least ten times. The chain has TRBV2 and TRBJ1-4; perhaps TRBD1 as D (6 bases). CDR1 and CDR2 from the germline V gene are SNHLY and FYNNEI. The V gene lost 0 bases and the J gene lost 5 bases, with 16 bases spanning the gap. CDR3 size: 17 residues. The chain's CDR3 is CASSEALPEGGNEKLFF. CDR3 nucleotides: TGTGCCAGCAGTGAAGCGCTTCCCGAAGGGGGAAATGAAAAACTGTTTTTT. The complete variable domain, with remaining parts taken from reference TRBV2 and TRBJ1-4, reads EPEVTQTPSHQVTQMGQEVILRCVPISNHLYFYWYRQILGQKVEFLVSFYNNEISEKSEIFDDQFSVERPDGSNFTLKIRSTKLEDSAMYFCASSEALPEGGNEKLFFGSGTQLSVL.

This clonotype was counted many times. The rearrangement links TRBV20-1 to TRBJ2-5; a weak D match, TRBD2 (6 bases). Germline V lookup: CDR1 DFQATT, CDR2 SNEGSKA (reference sequence). This CDR3 has 12 amino acids. V was pared by 6 bases and J by 5 bases, with 13 bases between. The CDR3 is CSAAGGEETQYF. In DNA, the CDR3 is TGCAGTGCCGCCGGGGGAGAGGAGACCCAGTACTTC.